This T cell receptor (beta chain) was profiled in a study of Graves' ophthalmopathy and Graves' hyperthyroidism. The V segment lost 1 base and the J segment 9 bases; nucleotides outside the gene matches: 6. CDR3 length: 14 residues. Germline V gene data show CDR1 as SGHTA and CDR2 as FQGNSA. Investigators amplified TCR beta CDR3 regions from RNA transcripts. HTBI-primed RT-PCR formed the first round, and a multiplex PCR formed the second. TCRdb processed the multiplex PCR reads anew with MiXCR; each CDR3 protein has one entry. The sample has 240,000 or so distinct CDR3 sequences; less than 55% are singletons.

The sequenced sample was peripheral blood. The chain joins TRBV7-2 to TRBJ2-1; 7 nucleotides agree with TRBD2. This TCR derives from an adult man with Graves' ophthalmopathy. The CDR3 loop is CASSLDGEGPEQFF. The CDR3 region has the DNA TGTGCCAGCAGCTTAGATGGGGAGGGTCCTGAGCAGTTCTTC.